The 5 T cell receptor beta chains below come from one sample, sequenced in a study of blood T cells in healthy people across ages. Alongside a J-beta primer mix, a sample-barcoded 5' primer served in a second PCR lasting 7 to 11 cycles. TCRdb re-analysed the 5' RACE reads in MiXCR, keeping a single row per CDR3 protein. The sample includes more than 450,000 distinct CDR3 sequences, about 27% of them seen just once. These same records also appear under a second study, on T cells of mothers and their children.

Sequenced input: blood. The source of these receptors is a boy younger than 10 in good health.

This clonotype has only a few counts. The rearrangement links TRBV19 to TRBJ2-3, with a possible D match to TRBD1 (6 bases). Trimming left V 5 bases short and J 6 bases short, with 12 bases between. The CDR3 is 13 amino acids. Per the germline V gene, CDR1 is LNHDA and CDR2 is SQIVND (reference sequence). The CDR3 loop reads CASSSPRGDTQYF. The CDR3 region has the DNA TGTGCCAGTAGTTCTCCTAGGGGGGATACGCAGTATTTT.

This clonotype came up many times. V gene TRBV7-8 combines with J gene TRBJ1-1, with no clear D. The V and J ends lost 1 base and 3 bases respectively, with 15 bases between them. The CDR3 is 16 residues long. Germline CDR1 and CDR2: SGHVS and FQNEAQ. The CDR3 loop reads CASSLVLGSEDTEAFF. Written as DNA, the CDR3 is TGTGCCAGCAGCTTAGTTTTGGGCAGCGAAGACACTGAAGCTTTCTTT.

This clonotype was seen only a few times. The conserved phenylalanine or tryptophan normally closing the CDR3 is absent here, so this likely arose from a read error. The V and J genes are TRBV27 and TRBJ2-5; TRBD2 aligns across 7 bases. The DNA end lines up better with TRBJ2-1; the J call may be wrong. CDR1 is MNHEY, CDR2 SMNVEV, per germline (reference sequence). This CDR3 contains 15 residues. CDR3 loop: CASSLVGGPLSEQFL. CDR3 sequence (DNA): TGTGCCAGCAGTTTAGTGGGAGGGCCGTTGAGTGAGCAGTTCCTC.

There are a few counts of this clonotype. CDR3 in DNA: TGCAGCGTAAAACAGGGTTCCTACAATGAGCAGTTCTTC. Its protein product is CSVKQGSYNEQFF. The chain combines TRBV29-1 with TRBJ2-1; possible D gene TRBD1, 6 bases. Trimming removed 6 bases at V and 1 base at J, with 10 bases between. Germline values: CDR1 SQVTM, CDR2 ANQGSEA. CDR3 length: 13 amino acids.

This clonotype was detected only a few times. The CDR3 loop reads CASSRGLASLTDTQYF. The DNA of the CDR3 is TGTGCCAGCAGTCGGGGACTAGCGTCGCTCACAGATACGCAGTATTTT. The V and J genes are TRBV6-5 and TRBJ2-3; TRBD2 matches at 10 bases. The CDR3 has 16 amino acids. V gave up 5 bases and J gave up 2 bases; unmatched junction bases: 7. Germline lookup yields CDR1 MNHEY and CDR2 SVGAGI.